This T cell receptor (beta chain) was captured by sequencing in a study of CD8+CD57+ T cells in acquired aplastic anemia. With 4 bases clipped from V and 2 bases from J, the junction kept 10 bases outside the gene matches. This CDR3 spans 16 amino acids. The germline CDR1 and CDR2 sequences are SNHLY and FYNNEI. Genomic DNA, the template, was used for profiling of the TCR beta VDJ and CDR3. TCRdb reanalysed the reads using MiXCR and keeps one entry per CDR3 protein. The data show about 420,000 distinct CDR3 sequences, 65% to 80% seen once. The sequence came from a human donor in good health, serving as a control. The chain joins TRBV2 to TRBJ1-2; 7 bases map to TRBD1. The sequenced material came from sorted CD4+, CD8+, or CD8+CD57+ T cells (not recorded which) from PBMCs. In DNA form, the CDR3 reads TGTGCCAGCAGTGTCCTTAGACAGGGCGCCAACTATGGCTACACCTTC. It specifies CASSVLRQGANYGYTF.